Below, 4 T cell receptor beta chains from the same sample are listed, as sequenced in a study of T cells in Graves' hyperthyroidism and ophthalmopathy. RNA transcripts yielded amplified TCR beta CDR3 regions. In the first-round RT-PCR of the TCR CDR3, the HTBI primer set was used. TCRdb re-called the multiplex PCR reads with MiXCR, one entry per CDR3 protein. Of 730,000 or so distinct CDR3 sequences listed, around 19% are singletons. The sample taken for sequencing was blood. These receptor sequences come from a woman between 50 and 59 years old with Graves' hyperthyroidism that later progressed to Graves' ophthalmopathy.

The V gene is TRBV12-3 or TRBV12-4, the J gene TRBJ1-6; D is uncertain. CDR3 size: 13 residues. With 2 bases removed from V and 11 bases from J, the gap between germline ends came to 10 bases. CDR3 sequence reads: CASSLTFGAPLHF. CDR3 bases: TGTGCCAGCAGTTTAACCTTTGGAGCACCCCTCCACTTT.

This clonotype was counted many times. The DNA for the CDR3 is TGTGCCAGCAGCTTAGCGTATGGGACAGGGGGTGGAAAACTGTTTTTT. Encoded protein: CASSLAYGTGGGKLFF. The genes are TRBV7-2 and TRBJ1-4, with 11 bases fitting TRBD1. The length of the CDR3 is 16 residues. Per the germline V gene, CDR1 is SGHTA and CDR2 is FQGNSA. Trimming at V came to 0 bases and at J to 10 bases, leaving 7 bases not matched to a gene.

This clonotype has at least ten counts. The chain recombines TRBV12-3 or TRBV12-4 with TRBJ2-1; 9 bases line up with TRBD1. V lost 5 bases, J lost 10 bases, and 12 bases stayed unmatched. The CDR3 runs 15 residues. The CDR3 loop is CASSPEDRGSIEQFF. Written as DNA, the CDR3 is TGTGCCAGCAGTCCGGAGGACAGGGGATCAATAGAGCAGTTCTTC.

CDR3 sequence reads: CASSLGGGVRTGELFF. DNA of the CDR3: TGTGCCAGCAGTTTAGGGGGCGGGGTTCGCACCGGGGAGCTGTTTTTT. V and J are TRBV27 and TRBJ2-2; the D gene could be TRBD1 or TRBD2 (6 bases each). Germline CDR1 is MNHEY and CDR2 is SMNVEV (reference sequence). The V gene lost 2 bases and the J gene lost 4 bases, with 14 bases spanning the gap. The CDR3 has 16 residues.